This T cell receptor (beta chain) was recorded in a study of CD8 T cells in ankylosing spondylitis. Whole-study results and caveats: Blood from ankylosing spondylitis patients appeared to carry a characteristic roughly 8-variant TCR beta motif.

With V trimmed by 3 bases and J by 7 bases, 4 bases remained unmatched. This CDR3 comprises 13 residues. In germline, CDR1 is DFQATT, CDR2 SNEGSKA (reference sequence). Ten or more counts support this clonotype. Its antigen remains unidentified. TCRdb used MiXCR to reprocess the 5' RACE reads, holding one entry per CDR3 protein. The data hold about 160,000 distinct CDR3 sequences, with approximately 20% observed a single time. The origin of this receptor is a male donor with ankylosing spondylitis or in good health (not recorded which). The sequencing input was blood, either unsorted or a sorted T cell fraction (not recorded which). This sequence joins TRBV20-1 and TRBJ2-1; 9 bases fit TRBD2. The CDR3 DNA sequence: TGCAGTGCTAGTAGGACTAGCGTAAATGAGCAGTTCTTC. The encoded protein is CSASRTSVNEQFF.